The 31 T cell receptor beta chains in this list originate from one sample, sequenced in a study of shared clonotypes between healthy human individuals. The data were produced by immunoSEQ multiplex PCR, yet TCRdb's version contains in-frame clones alone and is incomplete. The data contain around 1,100,000 clones, roughly 80% of them seen just once; the ten biggest clones take up approximately 0.95%. Input material: memory CD4+ T cells from PBMCs. Subset in this sample: CD45RA-negative fraction. The receptor set was obtained from a man younger than 35 in good health. Some clones in this sample may be carry-over from other donors' samples.

This clone appeared a few times. CDR3 sequence reads: CASSDGSGGVETQYF. Here the CDR3 DNA reads TGTGCCAGCAGTGACGGTAGCGGGGGGGTGGAGACCCAGTACTTC. The chain is built from TRBV2 and TRBJ2-5; TRBD2 matches at 11 bases. The V and J ends lost 3 bases and 5 bases, in that order; junction bases with no gene match: 5. From germline, CDR1 is SNHLY and CDR2 FYNNEI. CDR3 length: 15 amino acids. The whole variable domain, filled in from reference TRBV2 and TRBJ2-5, reads EPEVTQTPSHQVTQMGQEVILRCVPISNHLYFYWYRQILGQKVEFLVSFYNNEISEKSEIFDDQFSVERPDGSNFTLKIRSTKLEDSAMYFCASSDGSGGVETQYFGPGTRLLVL.

Worth noting for this clone: It is likely a read error: a sequence one base away is far more abundant. CDR3 sequence reads: CASNLSSIHEQYF. CDR3 in DNA: TGTGCCAGCAACCTCTCCTCCATCCACGAGCAGTACTTC. The rearrangement joins TRBV5-4 to TRBJ2-7; D is undetermined. V shed 6 bases and J shed 5 bases, with 15 bases lying between them. The CDR3 runs 13 residues. Per germline, CDR1 SGHNT and CDR2 YYREEE (reference sequence). Supplemented by reference TRBV5-4 and TRBJ2-7, the full variable domain reads ETGVTQSPTHLIKTRGQQVTLRCSSQSGHNTVSWYQQALGQGPQFIFQYYREEENGRGNFPPRFSGLQFPNYSSELNVNALELDDSALYLCASNLSSIHEQYFGPGTRLTVT.

V is TRBV11-3 and J is TRBJ2-5; 8 bases fit TRBD1. The CDR3 has 14 amino acids. Germline lookup yields CDR1 SGHNT and CDR2 YENEEA. The ends lost 3 bases at V and 5 bases at J; junction bases unmatched: 5. The CDR3 DNA reads as TGTGCCAGCAGCTTGGGACAGGAACGGGAGACCCAGTACTTC. Residues: CASSLGQERETQYF.

V and J are TRBV9 and TRBJ1-1, with D unresolved. Trimming took off 5 bases at V and 10 bases at J, with 15 bases between the two ends. The CDR3 is made up of 12 amino acids. Germline V gene sequence: CDR1 SGDLS, CDR2 YYNGEE. CDR3 in DNA: TGTGCCAGCAGTCCCGAGGGTGGAGGAGCTTTCTTT. This encodes CASSPEGGGAFF.

As regards this clone: Other DNA sequences of this sample code for an identical CDR3. This chain links TRBV28 with TRBJ2-5; D call uncertain. Between the trimmed V and J ends, which lost 5 bases and 1 base, there was a span of 5 bases. The CDR3 loop spans 12 amino acids. Germline CDR1 is MDHEN and CDR2 is SYDVKM. CDR3 sequence reads: CASSLGQETQYF. CDR3 sequence (DNA): TGTGCCAGCAGTCTCGGCCAAGAGACCCAGTACTTC.

The chain employs TRBV27 and TRBJ2-7; D might be TRBD1 (6 bases). From germline, CDR1 is MNHEY and CDR2 SMNVEV (reference sequence). The CDR3 loop spans 16 amino acids. Deletions cut 3 bases from V and 5 bases from J, with 20 bases between. In nucleotides, the CDR3 is TGTGCCAGCAGTTTGACTGGGATACAGGGTCCCAACGAGCAGTACTTC. Encoded protein: CASSLTGIQGPNEQYF.

Of note for this clone: In the same sample, other DNA sequences code for this CDR3. The chain employs TRBV7-2 and TRBJ2-7, with TRBD2 matching over 10 bases. In germline, CDR1 is SGHTA, CDR2 FQGNSA. This CDR3 is 16 amino acids long. Trimming cost V 1 base and J 0 bases; bases outside gene matches: 3. The CDR3 DNA reads as TGTGCCAGCAGCTTAGTTAGGACTAGCGGCTCCTACGAGCAGTACTTC. Its translation: CASSLVRTSGSYEQYF. The whole variable domain, remainder taken from reference TRBV7-2 and TRBJ2-7, is GAGVSQSPSNKVTEKGKDVELRCDPISGHTALYWYRQSLGQGLEFLIYFQGNSAPDKSGLPSDRFSAERTGGSVSTLTIQRTQQEDSAVYLCASSLVRTSGSYEQYFGPGTRLTVT.

This clone occurred a few times. V gene TRBV30 combines with J gene TRBJ2-3; TRBD2 aligns across 9 bases. The CDR3 totals 18 residues. The trim removed 0 bases at V and 0 bases at J, leaving 10 bases unmatched. Germline CDR1 and CDR2: GTSNPN and SVGIG (reference sequence). In DNA form, the CDR3 reads TGTGCCTGGAGTGTATCCCCTAGCGGGATGACTAGCACAGATACGCAGTATTTT. It yields the protein CAWSVSPSGMTSTDTQYF.

The CDR3 bases are TGCAGTGCAGGGGGAAATGCTGAGCAGTTCTTC. This gives the protein CSAGGNAEQFF. The chain is built from TRBV20-1 and TRBJ2-1; TRBD1 might be the D (6 bases). The germline V gene encodes CDR1 DFQATT and CDR2 SNEGSKA (reference sequence). Between the trimmed V and J ends, which lost 6 bases and 9 bases, there was a span of 12 bases. The CDR3 sequence is 11 residues long.

In regard to this clone: This sample also contains other DNA sequences that code for the same CDR3. The chain joins TRBV6-6 to TRBJ1-5; 8 positions agree with TRBD1. Germline CDR1 MNHNY, CDR2 SVGAGI (reference sequence). Trimming at V came to 1 base and at J to 2 bases, leaving 1 base not matched to a gene. CDR3 size: 15 residues. The CDR3 DNA sequence: TGTGCCAGCAGTTACTTGGGACAGGGCAATCAGCCCCAGCATTTT. Amino acid sequence: CASSYLGQGNQPQHF.

The rearrangement links TRBV19 to TRBJ1-2, with TRBD1 matching 7 bases. Germline loops: CDR1 LNHDA, CDR2 SQIVND (reference sequence). V was pared by 7 bases and J by 1 base, with 12 bases of the junction left unmatched. This CDR3 spans 16 amino acids. The CDR3 region is CASTKKGDRVNYGYTF. The CDR3 coding sequence is TGTGCCAGTACCAAAAAGGGGGACAGAGTTAACTATGGCTACACCTTC.

The chain recombines TRBV7-2 with TRBJ2-7; the D call may be TRBD1 or TRBD2 (6 bases each). Trimming took off 4 bases at V and 1 base at J, with 20 bases between the two ends. Germline CDR1 SGHTA, CDR2 FQGNSA. The CDR3 spans 17 residues. The CDR3 DNA reads as TGTGCCAGCAGCTCATTCGGGGGCTGGGACAAATCCTACGAGCAGTACTTC. Protein sequence: CASSSFGGWDKSYEQYF.

This chain uses TRBV29-1 with TRBJ1-1; 11 nucleotides agree with TRBD1. CDR3 size: 15 residues. Germline assignment: CDR1 SQVTM and CDR2 ANQGSEA. With 6 bases clipped from V and 8 bases from J, the junction kept 14 bases outside the gene matches. DNA for the CDR3: TGCAGCGTAACGTCAATCCGGACAGGGGGCGAAGAAGCTTTCTTT. Its protein product is CSVTSIRTGGEEAFF.

The chain couples TRBV7-8 to TRBJ2-7; 11 nucleotides align to TRBD1. With V trimmed by 4 bases and J by 9 bases, 11 bases remained unmatched. Germline CDR1 SGHVS, CDR2 FQNEAQ. The CDR3 extends over 15 amino acids. The CDR3 coding sequence is TGTGCCAGCAGCTCAACCGGGACAGGGGGTTCGGTGCAGTACTTC. It is translated as CASSSTGTGGSVQYF.

The V and J genes are TRBV5-4 and TRBJ2-7; TRBD1 might be the D (6 bases). The CDR3 runs to 13 residues. V lost 1 base, J lost 3 bases, and 8 bases lay in between. Germline CDR1 SGHNT, CDR2 YYREEE (reference sequence). CDR3 in amino acids: CASSLTRGYEQYF. DNA for the CDR3: TGTGCCAGCAGCTTGACCAGGGGCTACGAGCAGTACTTC.

This chain links TRBV28 with TRBJ2-7, with TRBD2 matching over 11 bases. V was pared by 6 bases and J by 10 bases, with 11 bases of the junction left unmatched. Germline V gene sequence: CDR1 MDHEN, CDR2 SYDVKM. This CDR3 is 14 amino acids long. The CDR3 loop is CASRAWASGGNQYF. CDR3 in DNA: TGTGCCAGCAGGGCATGGGCTAGCGGGGGGAACCAGTACTTC.

This clone was observed many times. Other nucleotide sequences from this sample produce the same CDR3. The CDR3 is CSAGGRNTEAFF. In DNA form, the CDR3 reads TGCAGCGCGGGGGGCCGGAACACTGAAGCTTTCTTT. The chain is built from TRBV29-1 and TRBJ1-1; D possibly corresponds to TRBD1 (6 bases). Per germline, CDR1 SQVTM and CDR2 ANQGSEA. This CDR3 comprises 12 residues. Trimming removed 7 bases at V and 1 base at J, with 10 bases between.

The V and J genes are TRBV14 and TRBJ2-1, with TRBD2 matching 9 bases. The CDR3 runs to 15 residues. The ends lost 5 bases at V and 5 bases at J; junction bases unmatched: 7. Germline loops: CDR1 SGHDN, CDR2 FVKESK. In DNA form, the CDR3 reads TGTGCCAGCAGCTTAGCGGGAGTGGGGAACAATGAGCAGTTCTTC. As protein: CASSLAGVGNNEQFF.

The count of this clone is one. The CDR3 coding sequence is TGTGCCAGCAGCTCGCCGGGGAACACTGAAGCTTTCTTT. It is translated as CASSSPGNTEAFF. V gene TRBV5-5 combines with J gene TRBJ1-1; D unresolved. The CDR3 totals 13 residues. Germline V gives CDR1 SGHKS, CDR2 YYEKEE (reference sequence). Trimming shortened V by 3 bases and J by 1 base, and 7 bases separated the two germline ends.

The V gene is TRBV6-1, the J gene TRBJ1-4; no clear D gene. V was pared by 2 bases and J by 6 bases, with 10 bases between. CDR3 length equals 14 residues. Germline CDR1 is MNHNS and CDR2 is SASEGT. The CDR3 DNA sequence: TGTGCCAGCAGTGAAAGTTTGTGGGATGAAAAACTGTTTTTT. It is translated as CASSESLWDEKLFF.

The genes are TRBV6-5 and TRBJ2-5; TRBD2 aligns across 13 bases. V lost 6 bases, J lost 5 bases, and 6 bases stayed unmatched. The CDR3 is made up of 15 amino acids. CDR1 is MNHEY and CDR2 is SVGAGI in the germline V gene. The CDR3 sequence: CASSRTSGSWETQYF. CDR3 coding DNA: TGTGCCAGCAGCCGGACTAGCGGGAGTTGGGAGACCCAGTACTTC.

The V and J genes are TRBV5-5 and TRBJ2-7; D uncertain. The CDR3 contains 15 residues. V lost 0 bases to trimming and J lost 0 bases, with 10 bases between them. CDR1 SGHKS and CDR2 YYEKEE come from the germline V gene (reference sequence). The CDR3 sequence: CASSLGGTHSYEQYF. The CDR3 nucleotides are TGTGCCAGCAGCTTGGGGGGTACTCACTCCTACGAGCAGTACTTC.

V gene TRBV11-1 combines with J gene TRBJ2-7; possible D gene TRBD2, 7 bases. The CDR3 consists of 14 residues. V dropped 5 bases and J dropped 3 bases, with 14 bases sitting between them. The germline gives CDR1 SGHAT, CDR2 FQDESV (reference sequence). The CDR3 reads CASSPLGGVYEQYF. The CDR3 DNA is TGTGCCAGCAGCCCACTAGGGGGGGTCTACGAGCAGTACTTC.

This clone was recorded many times. J is TRBJ2-1 and V is TRBV4-1; maybe TRBD2 (5 bases). Between the trimmed V and J ends, which lost 1 base and 10 bases, there was a span of 8 bases. CDR3 length: 12 amino acids. Germline V CDR1 and CDR2: MGHRA, YSYEKL. In nucleotides, the CDR3 is TGCGCCAGCAGCCAAGTAGGACTCGAGCAGTTCTTC. Its protein product is CASSQVGLEQFF.

The rearrangement links TRBV5-6 to TRBJ2-3; 12 bases match TRBD2. The V gene's germline CDR1 is SGHDT and CDR2 YYEEEE. CDR3 length: 15 amino acids. Trimming took 4 bases from V and 3 from J; bases not matched to a gene: 3. CDR3 sequence: CASSILAGGTDTQYF. CDR3 DNA sequence: TGTGCCAGCAGCATACTAGCGGGAGGAACAGATACGCAGTATTTT.

V and J are TRBV6-1 and TRBJ2-3; D is uncertain. Germline CDR1 is MNHNS and CDR2 is SASEGT. The CDR3 has 16 residues. V was cut by 2 bases and J by 5 bases, with 17 bases left in between. The DNA for the CDR3 is TGTGCCAGCAGTGAACTCGACGTCTCTTTGGTAGATACGCAGTATTTT. Residues: CASSELDVSLVDTQYF.

The rearrangement uses TRBV19 and TRBJ2-5; the match to TRBD2 covers 7 bases. This CDR3 region has 15 residues. Germline CDR1 LNHDA, CDR2 SQIVND (reference sequence). The ends lost 3 bases at V and 4 bases at J; junction bases unmatched: 8. CDR3 residues: CASSISTTGGETQYF. Written as DNA, the CDR3 is TGTGCCAGTAGTATCAGCACGACGGGGGGAGAGACCCAGTACTTC.

The rearrangement links TRBV9 to TRBJ1-5, with 10 bases aligning to TRBD1. Germline trimming cut 4 bases from V and 9 bases from J; bases unmatched to any gene: 10. This CDR3 is 15 amino acids long. From germline, CDR1 is SGDLS and CDR2 YYNGEE. DNA of the CDR3: TGTGCCAGCAGCTTTGGACAGGGGGGAGCTTCGCCCCAGCATTTT. Protein: CASSFGQGGASPQHF.

In this sample, this clone turned up once. This chain links TRBV7-2 with TRBJ2-7; D remains unclear. V dropped 3 bases and J dropped 6 bases, with 9 bases sitting between them. CDR1 and CDR2 from the germline V gene are SGHTA and FQGNSA. This CDR3 has 12 residues. CDR3 DNA: TGTGCCAGCAGCTTCGTAAAGAGCGAGCAGTACTTC. It codes for CASSFVKSEQYF.

The chain recombines TRBV12-5 with TRBJ2-5; TRBD1 matches at 8 bases. The CDR3 has 13 residues. Germline V gene data show CDR1 as LGHNT and CDR2 as FRNRAP. V lost 6 bases and J lost 5; bases outside the gene matches: 5. The DNA for the CDR3 is TGTGCTAGTGGGACAGGGGCTCGGGAGACCCAGTACTTC. Its protein product is CASGTGARETQYF.

This chain joins TRBV28 and TRBJ2-1, with TRBD2 matching 8 bases. CDR3 length: 14 residues. Germline V lookup: CDR1 MDHEN, CDR2 SYDVKM. V lost 2 bases, J lost 8 bases, and 5 bases stayed unmatched. CDR3 sequence (DNA): TGTGCCAGCAGTTTAGCGGGAGGCCCCGATGAGCAGTTCTTC. Encoded protein: CASSLAGGPDEQFF.